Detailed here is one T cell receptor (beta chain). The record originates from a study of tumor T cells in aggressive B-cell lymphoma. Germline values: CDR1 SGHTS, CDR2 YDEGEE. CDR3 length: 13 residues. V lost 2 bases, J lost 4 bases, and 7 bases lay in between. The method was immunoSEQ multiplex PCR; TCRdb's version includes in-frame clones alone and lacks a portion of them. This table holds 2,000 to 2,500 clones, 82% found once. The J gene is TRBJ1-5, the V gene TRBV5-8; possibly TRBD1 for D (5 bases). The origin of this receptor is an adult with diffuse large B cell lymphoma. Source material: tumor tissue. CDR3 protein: CASSLQVNQPQHF. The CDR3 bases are TGTGCCAGCAGCTTACAGGTTAATCAGCCCCAGCATTTT. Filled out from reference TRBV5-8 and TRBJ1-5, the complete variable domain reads EAGVTQSPTHLIKTRGQQATLRCSPISGHTSVYWYQQALGLGLQFLLWYDEGEERNRGNFPPRFSGRQFPNYSSELNVNALELEDSALYLCASSLQVNQPQHFGDGTRLSIL.